Each of the 30 T cell receptor beta chains below was sequenced from the same sample in a study of monozygotic twins with inflammatory bowel disease. From its re-call of the 5' RACE reads, TCRdb lists each CDR3 protein once, without DNA. The sample table includes a few hundred thousand distinct CDR3 sequences. What was sequenced was blood. These receptors came from a human donor with ulcerative colitis or Crohn's disease, or a healthy co-twin of an affected twin (not recorded which).

V usage is TRBV6-1 and J usage is TRBJ1-1; absent DNA, TCRdb's TRBD1 call cannot be checked. CDR1 and CDR2 (germline): MNHNS, SASEGT. This CDR3 contains 15 residues. CDR3 in amino acids: CASKWGGARDTEAFF.

The gene calls are TRBV4-3 and TRBJ2-7. This CDR3 is built from 14 residues. Germline-derived CDR1 and CDR2 are LGHNA and YSLEER. The CDR3 protein is CASSQERQDYEQYF.

J is TRBJ1-1 and V is TRBV11-2; lacking DNA, the TRBD1 call made by TCRdb goes unchecked. The germline V gene encodes CDR1 SGHAT and CDR2 FQNNGV. The CDR3 is 18 amino acids. The CDR3 loop is CASSIDPGHKFLNTEAFF.

The gene calls are TRBV5-1 and TRBJ2-1; the TCRdb D gene call, TRBD2, has no DNA to confirm it. The CDR3 is 15 residues long. Germline CDR1 is SGHRS and CDR2 is YFSETQ. CDR3 sequence: CASSLESAGVAEQFF.

The rearrangement joins TRBV9 to TRBJ1-2; TCRdb's D call, TRBD1, is unchecked because there is no DNA. The germline gives CDR1 SGDLS, CDR2 YYNGEE. The CDR3 runs to 14 residues. CDR3 amino acids: CASSDRDTGYGYTF.

This chain links TRBV5-6 with TRBJ2-1; TCRdb lists TRBD2, though no DNA is available to test this call. Germline V gene sequence: CDR1 SGHDT, CDR2 YYEEEE. The length of the CDR3 is 12 residues. This CDR3 reads CASSLGGAEQFF.

The chain uses TRBV7-2 and TRBJ2-7; TCRdb proposes TRBD1, but this gene call is untestable without DNA. The CDR3 consists of 15 residues. Germline V gene lookup returns CDR1 SGHTA and CDR2 FQGNSA. The CDR3 loop is CASSLGGTGTYEQYF.

The chain uses TRBV7-2 and TRBJ2-5; with no DNA, the TCRdb D assignment of TRBD1 cannot be verified. Germline CDR1 and CDR2: SGHTA and FQGNSA. The CDR3 is 14 amino acids. CDR3 residues: CASSFRGGLETQYF.

The rearrangement uses TRBV5-5 and TRBJ1-5; TCRdb's D call, TRBD1, is unchecked because there is no DNA. Germline V gene data show CDR1 as SGHKS and CDR2 as YYEKEE (reference sequence). The CDR3 consists of 17 residues. The chain's CDR3 is CASSLGAGAYSNQPQHF. Using reference TRBV5-5 and TRBJ1-5 for the parts outside the CDR3, the full variable domain is DAGVTQSPTHLIKTRGQQVTLRCSPISGHKSVSWYQQVLGQGPQFIFQYYEKEERGRGNFPDRFSARQFPNYSSELNVNALLLGDSALYLCASSLGAGAYSNQPQHFGDGTRLSIL.

The rearrangement links TRBV20-1 to TRBJ2-3; with no DNA, the TCRdb D assignment of TRBD2 cannot be verified. CDR3 length equals 16 residues. CDR1 is DFQATT and CDR2 is SNEGSKA in the germline V gene (reference sequence). The CDR3 loop is CSARDGGLRQADTQYF.

V and J are TRBV4-1 and TRBJ2-7; TCRdb lists TRBD1, though no DNA is available to test this call. CDR3 length: 15 amino acids. CDR1 and CDR2 from the germline V gene are MGHRA and YSYEKL. The CDR3 region is CASSQAGTGTFEQYF.

CDR3: CASSSIASPTEAFF. The chain is built from TRBV3-1 and TRBJ1-1; the TRBD1 assignment by TCRdb is unverifiable without DNA. The CDR3 loop spans 14 amino acids. CDR1 LGHDT and CDR2 YNNKEL come from the germline V gene (reference sequence).

This chain connects TRBV5-1 to TRBJ2-1; checking the TCRdb D call of TRBD2 is not possible without DNA. The length of the CDR3 is 15 residues. The germline CDR1 and CDR2 sequences are SGHRS and YFSETQ. The chain's CDR3 is CASSLETGAYNEQFF. Combining the CDR3 with reference TRBV5-1 and TRBJ2-1 gives the whole variable domain KAGVTQTPRYLIKTRGQQVTLSCSPISGHRSVSWYQQTPGQGLQFLFEYFSETQRNKGNFPGRFSGRQFSNSRSEMNVSTLELGDSALYLCASSLETGAYNEQFFGPGTRLTVL.

This rearrangement joins TRBV25-1 to TRBJ2-7; TCRdb selects TRBD1, and the lack of DNA leaves this call unchecked. The CDR3 covers 14 residues. In germline, CDR1 is MGHDK, CDR2 SYGVNS. CDR3 residues: CASSARTGSYEQYF.

V is TRBV10-1 and J is TRBJ2-7; the D call of TRBD1 rests on TCRdb alone, since no DNA is present to check it. The V gene's germline CDR1 is WNHNN and CDR2 SYGVQD (reference sequence). This CDR3 spans 16 amino acids. This chain's CDR3 is CASSESWDRGGYEQYF.

The J gene is TRBJ2-7, the V gene TRBV20-1; TCRdb calls TRBD2, which cannot be checked without DNA. Germline V CDR1 and CDR2: DFQATT, SNEGSKA (reference sequence). This CDR3 has 15 amino acids. CDR3 loop: CSAYGGTSGYYEQYF.

The chain has TRBV5-1 and TRBJ1-5; TCRdb's D gene call, TRBD1, goes unchecked for lack of DNA. This CDR3 region has 15 residues. Germline CDR1 is SGHRS and CDR2 is YFSETQ. The CDR3 sequence is CASSPGGTGNQPQHF.

The CDR3: CASSLGGRDEQFF. The chain is built from TRBV12-3 or TRBV12-4 and TRBJ2-1; TCRdb's assignment of TRBD2 cannot be checked, as there is no DNA. This CDR3 is 13 amino acids long.

The chain employs TRBV19 and TRBJ1-1; the D gene TCRdb calls, TRBD1, cannot be checked with no DNA. This CDR3 contains 15 residues. CDR1 and CDR2 from the germline V gene are LNHDA and SQIVND (reference sequence). The CDR3 region is CASSIVTGGNTEAFF.

The CDR3 loop reads CAISEDRGNQPQHF. The chain carries TRBV10-3 and TRBJ1-5; TCRdb returns TRBD1, unconfirmable since there is no DNA. Germline loops: CDR1 ENHRY, CDR2 SYGVKD. CDR3 length equals 14 residues.

The rearrangement joins TRBV27 to TRBJ2-7; TCRdb's D call of TRBD2 is untestable without DNA. Germline loops: CDR1 MNHEY, CDR2 SMNVEV (reference sequence). This CDR3 is 16 amino acids long. CDR3 amino acids: CASSEVPSGRHYEQYF.

V and J are TRBV30 and TRBJ1-2; TCRdb proposes TRBD1, but this gene call is untestable without DNA. Germline CDR1 reads GTSNPN; CDR2 reads SVGIG (reference sequence). The CDR3 spans 12 residues. CDR3 region: CAWRKPGYGYTF. Drawing the rest from reference TRBV30 and TRBJ1-2, the complete variable domain is SQTIHQWPATLVQPVGSPLSLECTVEGTSNPNLYWYRQAAGRGLQLLFYSVGIGQISSEVPQNLSASRPQDRQFILSSKKLLLSDSGFYLCAWRKPGYGYTFGSGTRLTVV.

This chain uses TRBV7-2 with TRBJ2-6. This CDR3 comprises 16 residues. CDR1 and CDR2 from the germline V gene are SGHTA and FQGNSA. CDR3 sequence reads: CASRYSRVSGANVLTF.

This chain uses TRBV7-2 with TRBJ1-5. Germline V gene lookup returns CDR1 SGHTA and CDR2 FQGNSA. The CDR3 is 15 residues long. The CDR3 region is CASSLVPSNNQPQHF.

The rearrangement uses TRBV29-1 and TRBJ2-3. Germline loops: CDR1 SQVTM, CDR2 ANQGSEA. The CDR3 extends over 16 amino acids. The CDR3 sequence is CSVGGTNLADTDTQYF.

This rearrangement joins TRBV20-1 to TRBJ1-5; checking the TCRdb D call of TRBD1 is not possible without DNA. The CDR3 has 14 residues. Germline CDR1 reads DFQATT; CDR2 reads SNEGSKA (reference sequence). The CDR3 sequence is CSAGNRASNQPQHF.

The chain combines TRBV2 with TRBJ2-3; the TCRdb call, TRBD1, lacks DNA for checking. CDR1 SNHLY and CDR2 FYNNEI come from the germline V gene. The CDR3 length is 15 residues. The CDR3 spells CASRGGAGRGDTQYF.

This sequence joins TRBV7-9 and TRBJ2-7; TCRdb's D gene call, TRBD1, goes unchecked for lack of DNA. Germline lookup yields CDR1 SEHNR and CDR2 FQNEAQ (reference sequence). The CDR3 is made up of 14 amino acids. CDR3 protein: CASSMDGKAYEQYF.

This chain connects TRBV27 to TRBJ2-7; the TCRdb D gene call, TRBD2, has no DNA to confirm it. This CDR3 comprises 16 residues. Germline V gene data show CDR1 as MNHEY and CDR2 as SMNVEV (reference sequence). The CDR3 sequence is CASTTSAGGSEMEQYF.

The chain links TRBV21-1 to TRBJ2-5. TRBV21-1 is tagged as a pseudogene. This CDR3 contains 11 residues. Here the CDR3 reads CARMGLETQYF.